This T cell receptor beta chain originates from a study of CD8 T cells in ankylosing spondylitis. Study-wide findings and caveats: Clones linked to the disease showed a CD8+ phenotype. They occurred at relatively low frequencies in peripheral blood. Made up of under 10 highly homologous variants, a TCR beta motif appeared characteristic of ankylosing spondylitis blood. Matched ankylosing spondylitis synovial fluid reportedly contained a significantly enriched population of disease-linked clones.

This clonotype was recorded a few times. Its antigen is not known. The junction had 7 bases not matched to a gene; V was cut back by 4 bases and J by 6 bases. CDR1 and CDR2 (germline): SQVTM, ANQGSEA. This CDR3 region has 13 residues. Making the TCR beta libraries involved quantitative 5'-RACE with molecular barcodes. TCRdb fed the 5' RACE reads into MiXCR, producing one record per CDR3 protein. The table shows 350,000 or so distinct CDR3 sequences, with less than 9.5% occurring only once. The rearrangement links TRBV29-1 to TRBJ2-7; 9 bases are shared with TRBD2. The receptor comes from a male donor with ankylosing spondylitis. Sequencing was done on a sample of blood, either unsorted or a sorted T cell fraction (not recorded which). DNA for the CDR3: TGCAGCGTTGCGGCTAGCGGGACTATCGAGCAGTACTTC. Its translation is CSVAASGTIEQYF.